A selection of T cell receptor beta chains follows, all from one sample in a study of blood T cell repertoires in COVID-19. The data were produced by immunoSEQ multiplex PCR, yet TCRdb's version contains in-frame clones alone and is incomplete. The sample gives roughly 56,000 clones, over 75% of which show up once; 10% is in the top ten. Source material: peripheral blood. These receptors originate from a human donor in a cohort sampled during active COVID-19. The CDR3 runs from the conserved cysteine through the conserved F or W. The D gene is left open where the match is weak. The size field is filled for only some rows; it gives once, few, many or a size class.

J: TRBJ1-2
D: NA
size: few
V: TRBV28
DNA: TGTGCCAGCAGTTTAATCGGGACAACGAAAAACTATGGCTACACCTTC
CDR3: CASSLIGTTKNYGYTF

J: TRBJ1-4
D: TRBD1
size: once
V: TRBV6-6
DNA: TGTGCCAGCAGTTATGGGGGGACAGGTGCTGAAAAACTGTTTTTT
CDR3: CASSYGGTGAEKLFF

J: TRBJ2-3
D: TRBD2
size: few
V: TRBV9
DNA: TGTGCCAGCAGCTCCCGCCCGGGAGGGGCAGATACGCAGTATTTT
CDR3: CASSSRPGGADTQYF

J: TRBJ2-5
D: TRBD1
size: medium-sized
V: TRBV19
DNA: TGTGCCAGTAGTATAGAGGGGACAGGGACCCAGTACTTC
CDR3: CASSIEGTGTQYF

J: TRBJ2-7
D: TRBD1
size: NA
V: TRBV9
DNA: TGTGCCAGCAGCGTACACGGACAGGGCAGATACGAGCAGTACTTC
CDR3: CASSVHGQGRYEQYF

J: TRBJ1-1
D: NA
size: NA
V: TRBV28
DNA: TGTGCCAGCACCCTAAGCCCTTTACAGGGACGGGGTGTTACGACTGAAGCTTTCTTT
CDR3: CASTLSPLQGRGVTTEAFF

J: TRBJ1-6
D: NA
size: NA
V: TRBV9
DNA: TGTGCCAGCAGCAAAGAGGGGGGGGCGCGTAGCTCACCCCTCCACTTT
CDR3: CASSKEGGARSSPLHF

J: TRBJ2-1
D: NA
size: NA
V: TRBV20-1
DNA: TGCAGTGCCAGTTCGGCGCGGAGGGCCGTCTACAATGAGCAGTTCTTC
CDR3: CSASSARRAVYNEQFF

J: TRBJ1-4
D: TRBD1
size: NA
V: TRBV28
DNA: TGTGCCAGCAGTTTAGGGGGGACAGGGGTAGGGGTCTTTGAAAAACTGTTTTTT
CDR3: CASSLGGTGVGVFEKLFF

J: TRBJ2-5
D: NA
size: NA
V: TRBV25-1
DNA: TGTGCCAGCAGTGGGAGGTGGTTGCAAGAGACCCAGTACTTC
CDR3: CASSGRWLQETQYF

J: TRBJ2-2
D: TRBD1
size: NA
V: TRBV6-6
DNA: TGTGCCAGCACCATACAGGGGACCGGGGAGCTGTTTTTT
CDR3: CASTIQGTGELFF

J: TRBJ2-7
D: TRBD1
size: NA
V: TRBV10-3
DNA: TGTGCCATCAGTGGACGGGACAGGTCTTACGAGCAGTACTTC
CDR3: CAISGRDRSYEQYF

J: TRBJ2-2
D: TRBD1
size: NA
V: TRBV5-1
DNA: TGCGCCAGCAATCCGTGGGGGACAGGGGGCGAGGTAAACACCGGGGAGCTGTTTTTT
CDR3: CASNPWGTGGEVNTGELFF

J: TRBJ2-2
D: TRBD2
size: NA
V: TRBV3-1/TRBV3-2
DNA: TGTGCCAGCAGCCTTCCAGGACTAGCGCAGAACACCGGGGAGCTGTTTTTT
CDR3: CASSLPGLAQNTGELFF

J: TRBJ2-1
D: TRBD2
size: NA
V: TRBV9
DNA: TGTGCCAGCAGCGTTGGACTAGCGGGAGGGCCCGCGCAGTTCTTC
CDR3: CASSVGLAGGPAQFF

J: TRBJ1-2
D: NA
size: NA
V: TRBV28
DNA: TGTGCCAGCAGTTGGGGGCCCGAAGGTGGCTACACCTTC
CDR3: CASSWGPEGGYTF

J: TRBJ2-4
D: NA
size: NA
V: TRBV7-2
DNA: TGTGCCAGCAGCATACAAGAGGGAAACATTCAGTACTTC
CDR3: CASSIQEGNIQYF

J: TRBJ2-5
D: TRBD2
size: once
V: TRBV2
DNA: TGTGCCAGCAGTGACGGGGGGGCTCGGGGATACAAAGAGACCCAGTACTTC
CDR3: CASSDGGARGYKETQYF

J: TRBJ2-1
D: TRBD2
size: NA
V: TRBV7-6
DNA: TGTGCCAGCAGCTCAGGACTAGCGGGTGACGACAATGAGCAGTTCTTC
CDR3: CASSSGLAGDDNEQFF

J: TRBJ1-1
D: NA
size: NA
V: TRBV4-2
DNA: TGTGCCAGCAGCCAAGCGTTTCAGGGGATGAACACTGAAGCTTTCTTT
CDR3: CASSQAFQGMNTEAFF

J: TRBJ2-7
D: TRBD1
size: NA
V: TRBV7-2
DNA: TGTGCCAGCAGCGAAGGGGGCTCGGGGTCCTACGAGCAGTACTTC
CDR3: CASSEGGSGSYEQYF

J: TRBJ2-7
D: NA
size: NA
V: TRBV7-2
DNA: TGTGCCAGCAGCTTAGCGCAAGCCTCTCAGCAGTACTTC
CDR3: CASSLAQASQQYF

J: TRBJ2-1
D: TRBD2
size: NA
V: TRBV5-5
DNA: TGTGCCAGCAGCTTTTCTAGCGGGGCCTCCTACAATGAGCAGTTCTTC
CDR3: CASSFSSGASYNEQFF

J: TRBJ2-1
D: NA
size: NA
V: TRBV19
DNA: TGTGCCAGTAGTATGAGGGATACCTCCTACAATGAGCAGTTCTTC
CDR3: CASSMRDTSYNEQFF

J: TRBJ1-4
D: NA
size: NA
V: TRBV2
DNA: TGTGCCAGCATGTTCATCAATGGAGGTGAAAAACTGTTTTTT
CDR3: CASMFINGGEKLFF

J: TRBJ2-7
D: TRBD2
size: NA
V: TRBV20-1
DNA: TGCAGTGCTAGTTCCCGGACTAGCGGGAGAGGGGATGGCGACGAGCAGTACTTC
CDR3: CSASSRTSGRGDGDEQYF

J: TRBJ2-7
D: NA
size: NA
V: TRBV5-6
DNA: TGTGCCAGCAGCTGGGGCAGGAGTCCGATCGGCGAGCAGTACTTC
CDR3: CASSWGRSPIGEQYF

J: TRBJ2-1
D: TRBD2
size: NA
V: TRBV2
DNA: TGTGCCAGCAGTGTGTCTAGCGGGAGTGGCAATGAGCAGTTCTTC
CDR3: CASSVSSGSGNEQFF

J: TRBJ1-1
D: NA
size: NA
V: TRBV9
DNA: TGTGCCAGCAGCCACCGGGTTACGAACACTGAAGCTTTCTTT
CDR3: CASSHRVTNTEAFF

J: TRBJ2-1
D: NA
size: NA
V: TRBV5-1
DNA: TGCGCCAGCAGCCCAAAAGGGCGGGACTCCTACAATGAGCAGTTCTTC
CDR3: CASSPKGRDSYNEQFF

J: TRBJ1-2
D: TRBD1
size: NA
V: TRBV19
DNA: TGTGCCGGCTGGACAGGGCATGGCTACACCTTC
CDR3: CAGWTGHGYTF

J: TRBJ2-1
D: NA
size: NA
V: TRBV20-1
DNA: TGCAGTGCTAGTAGTAGCGCCGCCTACTCCTACAATGAGCAGTTCTTC
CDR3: CSASSSAAYSYNEQFF

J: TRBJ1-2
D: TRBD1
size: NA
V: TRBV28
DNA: TGTGCCAGCAGTTTAATTGACAGGGGGTATGGCTACACCTTC
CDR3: CASSLIDRGYGYTF

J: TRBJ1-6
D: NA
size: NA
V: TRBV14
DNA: TGTGCCAGCAGCCAAGACCCAGGGCCGAATTCACCCCTCCACTTT
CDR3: CASSQDPGPNSPLHF

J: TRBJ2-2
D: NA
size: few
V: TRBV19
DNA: TGTGCCAGTAGTAAATATCCCGGGGAGCTGTTTTTT
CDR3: CASSKYPGELFF

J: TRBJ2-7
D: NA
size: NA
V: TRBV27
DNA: TGTGCCAGCAGTTTCCACGACAGGATCTACGAGCAGTACTTC
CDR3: CASSFHDRIYEQYF

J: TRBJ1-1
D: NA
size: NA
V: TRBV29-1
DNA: TGCAGCGTTGACGGGCAGGCAGGGGCTGAAGCTTTCTTT
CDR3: CSVDGQAGAEAFF

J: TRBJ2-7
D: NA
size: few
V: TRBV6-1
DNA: TGTGCCAGCAGTGAATTCGGGGGATCTGACGAGCAGTACTTC
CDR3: CASSEFGGSDEQYF

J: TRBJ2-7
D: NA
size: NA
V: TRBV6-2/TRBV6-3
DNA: TGTGCCAGCAGTTACAGGGGCAATGCAGAGCAGTACTTC
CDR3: CASSYRGNAEQYF

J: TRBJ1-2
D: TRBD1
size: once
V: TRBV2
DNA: TGTGCCAGCAGTGAAACCCCCTGGACAGGGAACTATGGCTACACCTTC
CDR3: CASSETPWTGNYGYTF

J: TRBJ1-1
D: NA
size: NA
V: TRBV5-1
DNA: TGCGCCAGCAGACCGGACCCCGGGGGCACTGAAGCTTTCTTT
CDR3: CASRPDPGGTEAFF

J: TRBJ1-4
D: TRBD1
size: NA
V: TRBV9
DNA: TGTGCCAGCAGCGAAATTGGACAGGGGGGTGAAAAACTGTTTTTT
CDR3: CASSEIGQGGEKLFF

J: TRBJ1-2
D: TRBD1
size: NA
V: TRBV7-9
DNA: TGTGCCAGCAGCCATACCGGGACAGGGGGGCTAGGCTATGGCTACACCTTC
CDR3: CASSHTGTGGLGYGYTF

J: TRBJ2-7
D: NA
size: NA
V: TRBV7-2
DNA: TGTGCCAGCAGCCGGACAGATGACTACGAGCAGTACTTC
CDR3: CASSRTDDYEQYF

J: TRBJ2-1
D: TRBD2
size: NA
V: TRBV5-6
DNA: TGTGCCAGCAGCTCGGGACTAGCGGCCTACAATGAGCAGTTCTTC
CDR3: CASSSGLAAYNEQFF

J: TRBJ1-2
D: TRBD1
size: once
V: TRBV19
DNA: TGTGCCAGTAGTATAAGCCCCCTTGACAGGGGAGCTAACTATGGCTACACCTTC
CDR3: CASSISPLDRGANYGYTF

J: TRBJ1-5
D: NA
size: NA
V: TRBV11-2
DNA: TGTGCCAGCAGCTTAGGGGCACCCTCCGGGGGTGGTCAGCCCCAGCATTTT
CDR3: CASSLGAPSGGGQPQHF

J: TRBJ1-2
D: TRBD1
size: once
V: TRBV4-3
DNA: TGCGCCAGCAGCCAAGAATACGGGACAGGGGGCGGCTATGGCTACACCTTC
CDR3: CASSQEYGTGGGYGYTF

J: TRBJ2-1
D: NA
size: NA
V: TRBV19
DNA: TGTGCCAGTAGTACCGACAGGACTGTCTCCTACAATGAGCAGTTCTTC
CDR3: CASSTDRTVSYNEQFF

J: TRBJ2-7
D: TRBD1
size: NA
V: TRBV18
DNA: TGTGCCAGCTCACCTCCGGGACAGGGTGGTGGGTACGAGCAGTACTTC
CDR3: CASSPPGQGGGYEQYF

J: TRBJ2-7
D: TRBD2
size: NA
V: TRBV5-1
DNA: TGCGCCAGCAGCCCCCCGGGACTAGATCTCGAGCAGTACTTC
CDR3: CASSPPGLDLEQYF

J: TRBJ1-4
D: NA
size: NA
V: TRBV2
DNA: TGTGCCAGCAGTGAAGATCCCACTCAATTGGGGGGAAAACTGTTTTTT
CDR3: CASSEDPTQLGGKLFF

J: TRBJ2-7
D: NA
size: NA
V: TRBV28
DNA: TGTGCCAGCAGTGAGCAACAGGGCGAGCAGTACTTC
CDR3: CASSEQQGEQYF

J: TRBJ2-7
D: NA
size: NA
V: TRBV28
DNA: TGTGCCAGCAGTTTCCGTCAGGGTATGGACTTC
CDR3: CASSFRQGMDF

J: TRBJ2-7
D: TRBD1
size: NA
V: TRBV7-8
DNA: TGTGCCAGCAGCCCCCCCCGGGGGGACAGGGGCCGAGCGCAGTACTTC
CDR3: CASSPPRGDRGRAQYF